This T cell receptor beta chain was sequenced in a study of early T cells in non-severe SARS-CoV-2 infection. Germline V lookup: CDR1 KGHDR, CDR2 SFDVKD. Unmatched junction bases numbered 13, after V lost 3 bases and J lost 8 bases. There are 17 residues in the CDR3. TCRdb used MiXCR to reprocess the 5' RACE reads, holding one entry per CDR3 protein. In the table there are about 64,000 distinct CDR3 sequences, about 4.9% of which are singletons. This TCR was recovered from an adult who was a healthcare worker with PCR-confirmed SARS-CoV-2 infection or an uninfected control (not recorded which). The source material was whole blood. The V and J genes are TRBV24-1 and TRBJ2-1, with TRBD1 matching 9 bases. The CDR3 DNA is TGTGCCACCAGTGATCAATCCCTGACAGGGGGGTTGGATGAGCAGTTCTTC. It encodes CATSDQSLTGGLDEQFF.